These 2 T cell receptor beta chains were sequenced from one sample in a study of blood T cells in healthy people across ages. The second PCR ran about 6 to 12 cycles with a sample-barcoded 5' primer and J-beta primers. A single record per CDR3 protein comes from TCRdb applying MiXCR to the 5' RACE reads. This table has about 1.5 million distinct CDR3 sequences, about 42% appearing once. The sequenced material came from blood. These receptors originate from a woman aged 18-29 years in good health.

The rearrangement links TRBV6-2 or TRBV6-3 to TRBJ2-7, with TRBD2 matching over 9 bases. Unmatched junction bases numbered 7, after V lost 7 bases and J lost 0 bases. Germline V gene data show CDR1 as MNHEY and CDR2 as SVGEGT. The CDR3 is 15 amino acids. The CDR3 sequence: CASIESGRHSYEQYF. The CDR3, as DNA: TGTGCCAGCATCGAAAGCGGGAGGCACTCCTACGAGCAGTACTTC.

The V and J genes are TRBV4-3 and TRBJ2-3, with 9 bases lining up with TRBD2. The CDR3 sequence is 17 residues long. V dropped 2 bases and J dropped 4; count of bases not matched to a gene: 10. Germline CDR1 and CDR2: LGHNA and YSLEER. For the CDR3, the DNA is TGCGCCAGCAGCCAAACAAGTAGCGGGGGTATCTCAGATACGCAGTATTTT. Translation: CASSQTSSGGISDTQYF.